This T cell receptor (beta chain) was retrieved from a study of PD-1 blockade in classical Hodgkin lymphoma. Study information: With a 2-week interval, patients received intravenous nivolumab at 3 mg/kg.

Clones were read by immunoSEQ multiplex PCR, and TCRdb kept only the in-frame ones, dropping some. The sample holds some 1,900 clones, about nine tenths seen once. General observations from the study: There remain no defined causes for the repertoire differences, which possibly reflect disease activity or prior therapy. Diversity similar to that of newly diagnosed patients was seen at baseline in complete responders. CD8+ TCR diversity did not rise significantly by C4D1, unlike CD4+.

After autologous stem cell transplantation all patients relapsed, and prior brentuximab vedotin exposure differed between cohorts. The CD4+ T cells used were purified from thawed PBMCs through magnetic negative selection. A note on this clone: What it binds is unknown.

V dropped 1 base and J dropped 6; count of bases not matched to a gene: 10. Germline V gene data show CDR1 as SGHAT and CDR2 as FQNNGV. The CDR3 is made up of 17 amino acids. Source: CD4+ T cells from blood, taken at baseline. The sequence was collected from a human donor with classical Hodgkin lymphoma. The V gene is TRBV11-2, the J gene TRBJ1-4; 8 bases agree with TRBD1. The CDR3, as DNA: TGTGCCAGCAGCTTAGTTCCCCTCAGGGGGCGTGATGAAAAACTGTTTTTT. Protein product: CASSLVPLRGRDEKLFF.